The text below deals with one T cell receptor beta chain. The antigen remains undetermined. Repertoires were generated with immunoSEQ multiplex PCR, while TCRdb's copy carries only in-frame clones and drops some. This sample carries about 30,000 clones, 85% of them seen once, and the ten largest clones take 0.88%. The record originates from a study of monozygotic twins with cystic fibrosis. Whole-study context: With about 15 PCR cycles, barcoded libraries came from 2.5 to 3.5 micrograms of fragmented DNA. Study-level results: In 13 of 16 pairs, V gene usage was closest to the co-twin's. Nucleotide-identical clonotype sharing was significantly higher within monozygotic CF twin pairs than between unrelated CF individuals.

The germline V gene has CDR1 ENHRY and CDR2 SYGVKD. This CDR3 has 15 amino acids. V shed 5 bases and J shed 3 bases, with 16 bases lying between them. This clonotype was sampled from a girl aged 2-9 years with cystic fibrosis. The chain combines TRBV10-3 with TRBJ1-1, with a tentative D call TRBD1 (5 bases). Sequenced material: blood. CDR3 protein: CAISIGERFHTEAFF. CDR3 in DNA: TGTGCCATCAGTATAGGGGAGCGATTCCACACTGAAGCTTTCTTT.